This T cell receptor (beta chain) appears in the sequencing data of a study of cytomegalovirus exposure and HLA in healthy donors. Findings of the study overall: Judged likely to be a sequencing artifact was a cluster of highly shared sequence variants.

As concerns this clone: Its specificity is not known.

Primers included in the PCR were 60 Vbeta and 13 Jbeta primers. The repertoire was sequenced with immunoSEQ multiplex PCR; TCRdb's copy has only in-frame clones and lacks some. This table holds about 190,000 clones, around 75% found once. The CDR3 consists of 14 residues. Trimming pared 1 base from V and 5 bases from J, leaving 13 bases between. The germline CDR1 and CDR2 sequences are SGHNT and YYREEE (reference sequence). The chain is built from TRBV5-4 and TRBJ2-7, with no clear D. The sequenced sample consisted of PBMCs. The TCR comes from a man aged 35 to 55 in good health and CMV-seropositive. The CDR3 DNA is TGTGCCAGCAGCTTGTCGCTAGATTCGAACGAGCAGTACTTC. Protein product: CASSLSLDSNEQYF.